The T cell receptor beta chain described here comes from a study of T cell changes during pregnancy in multiple sclerosis. Germline CDR1 reads LNHDA; CDR2 reads SQIVND (reference sequence). Trimming stripped 10 bases from V and 7 bases from J, with 14 bases between. The CDR3 extends over 12 amino acids. Sequencing used immunoSEQ multiplex PCR; TCRdb keeps in-frame clones, though not all of them. This sample has just under 65,000 clones, with roughly 87% found just once. This material consisted of peripheral blood, taken in the second trimester of pregnancy. The receptor was derived from a female donor in good health, enrolled as a control in a pregnancy study. V usage is TRBV19 and J usage is TRBJ1-5; tentatively, D is TRBD1 (6 bases). The CDR3 loop is CATSTGDQPQHF. CDR3 in DNA: TGTGCCACCTCGACAGGCGACCAGCCCCAGCATTTT. The full variable domain, its missing parts supplied by reference TRBV19 and TRBJ1-5, is DGGITQSPKYLFRKEGQNVTLSCEQNLNHDAMYWYRQDPGQGLRLIYYSQIVNDFQKGDIAEGYSVSREKKESFPLTVTSAQKNPTAFYLCATSTGDQPQHFGDGTRLSIL.